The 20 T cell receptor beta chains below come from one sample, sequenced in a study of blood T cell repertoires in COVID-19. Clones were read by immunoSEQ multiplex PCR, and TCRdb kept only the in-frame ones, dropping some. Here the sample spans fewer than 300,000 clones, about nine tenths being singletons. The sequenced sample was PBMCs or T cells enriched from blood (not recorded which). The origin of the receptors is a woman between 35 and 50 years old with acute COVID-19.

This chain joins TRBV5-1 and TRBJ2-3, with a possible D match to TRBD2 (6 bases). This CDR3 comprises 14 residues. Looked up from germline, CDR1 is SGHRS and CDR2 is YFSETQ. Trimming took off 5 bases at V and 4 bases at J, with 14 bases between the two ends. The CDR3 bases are TGCGCCAGCAGTTGGGACTCCAAATCAGATACGCAGTATTTT. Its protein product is CASSWDSKSDTQYF.

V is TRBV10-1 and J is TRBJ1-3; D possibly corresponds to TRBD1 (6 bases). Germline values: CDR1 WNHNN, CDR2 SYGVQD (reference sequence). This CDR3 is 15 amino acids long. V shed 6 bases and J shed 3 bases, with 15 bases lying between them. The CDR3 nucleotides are TGCGCCAGCAGCCCGAACCGGGACATTGGAAACACCATATATTTT. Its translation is CASSPNRDIGNTIYF.

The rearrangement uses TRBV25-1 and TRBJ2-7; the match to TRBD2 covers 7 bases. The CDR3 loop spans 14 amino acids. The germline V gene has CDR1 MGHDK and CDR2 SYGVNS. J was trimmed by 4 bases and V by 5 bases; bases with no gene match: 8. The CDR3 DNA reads TGTGCCAGCAGTACAGCGGGGCGGATATACGAGCAGTACTTC. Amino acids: CASSTAGRIYEQYF.

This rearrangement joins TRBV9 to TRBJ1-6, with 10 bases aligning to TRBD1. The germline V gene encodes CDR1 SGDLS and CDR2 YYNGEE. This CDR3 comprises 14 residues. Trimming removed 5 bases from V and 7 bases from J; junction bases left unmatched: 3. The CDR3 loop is CASRETGGNSPLHF. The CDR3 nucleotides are TGTGCCAGCAGAGAGACAGGGGGCAATTCACCCCTCCACTTT.

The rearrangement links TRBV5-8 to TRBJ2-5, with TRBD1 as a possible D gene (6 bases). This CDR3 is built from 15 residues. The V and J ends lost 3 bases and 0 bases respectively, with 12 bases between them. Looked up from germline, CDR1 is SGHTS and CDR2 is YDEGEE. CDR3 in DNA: TGTGCCAGCAGCTCCGGACAGCGGTACCAAGAGACCCAGTACTTC. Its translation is CASSSGQRYQETQYF.

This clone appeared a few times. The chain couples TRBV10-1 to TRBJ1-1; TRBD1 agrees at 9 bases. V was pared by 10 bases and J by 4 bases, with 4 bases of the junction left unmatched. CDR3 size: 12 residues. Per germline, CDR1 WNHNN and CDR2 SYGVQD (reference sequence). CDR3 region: CANQTGGTEAFF. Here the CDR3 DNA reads TGCGCCAACCAGACAGGGGGCACTGAAGCTTTCTTT.

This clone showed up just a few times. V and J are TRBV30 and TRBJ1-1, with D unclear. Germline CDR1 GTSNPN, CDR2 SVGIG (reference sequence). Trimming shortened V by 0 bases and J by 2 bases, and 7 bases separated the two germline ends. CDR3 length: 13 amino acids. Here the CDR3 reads CAWSVQLNTEAFF. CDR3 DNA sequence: TGTGCCTGGAGTGTACAGCTTAACACTGAAGCTTTCTTT.

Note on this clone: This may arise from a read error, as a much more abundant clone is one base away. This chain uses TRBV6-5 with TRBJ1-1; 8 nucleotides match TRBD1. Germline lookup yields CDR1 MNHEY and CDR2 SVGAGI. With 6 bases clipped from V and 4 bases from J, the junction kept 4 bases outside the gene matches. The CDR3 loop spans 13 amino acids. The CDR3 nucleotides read TGTGCCAGCAGGCAGGGGGCGGGCACTGAAGCTTTCTTT. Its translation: CASRQGAGTEAFF.

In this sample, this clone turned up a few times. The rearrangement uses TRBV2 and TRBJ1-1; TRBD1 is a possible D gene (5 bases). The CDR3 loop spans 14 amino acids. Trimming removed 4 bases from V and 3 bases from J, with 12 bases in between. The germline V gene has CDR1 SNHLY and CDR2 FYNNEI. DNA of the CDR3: TGTGCCAGCAGTGTATCTCGGGGGGACACTGAAGCTTTCTTT. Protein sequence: CASSVSRGDTEAFF.

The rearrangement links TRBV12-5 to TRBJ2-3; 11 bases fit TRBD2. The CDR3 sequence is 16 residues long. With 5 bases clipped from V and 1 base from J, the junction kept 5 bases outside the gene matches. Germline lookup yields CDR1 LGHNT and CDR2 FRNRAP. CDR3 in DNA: TGTGCTAGTGGTACCGGGACTAGCGGAGGCACAGATACGCAGTATTTT. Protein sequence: CASGTGTSGGTDTQYF.

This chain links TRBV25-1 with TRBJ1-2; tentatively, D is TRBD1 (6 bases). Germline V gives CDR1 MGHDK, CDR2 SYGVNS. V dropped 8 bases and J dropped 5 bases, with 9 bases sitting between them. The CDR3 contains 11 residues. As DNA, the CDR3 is TGTGCCAGCCGGACAGCTTATGGCTACACCTTC. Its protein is CASRTAYGYTF.

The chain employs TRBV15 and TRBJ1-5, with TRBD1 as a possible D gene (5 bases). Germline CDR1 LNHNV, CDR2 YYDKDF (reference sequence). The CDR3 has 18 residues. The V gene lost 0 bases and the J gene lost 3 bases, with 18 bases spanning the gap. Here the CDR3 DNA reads TGTGCCACCAGCAGAGATAATAAGGGTCAGGGCGACAATCAGCCCCAGCATTTT. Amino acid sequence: CATSRDNKGQGDNQPQHF.

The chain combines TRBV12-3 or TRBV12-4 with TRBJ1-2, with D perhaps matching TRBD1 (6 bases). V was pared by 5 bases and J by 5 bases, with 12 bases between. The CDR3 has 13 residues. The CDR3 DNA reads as TGTGCCAGCAGTGTACGTACAGGGTATGGCTACACCTTC. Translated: CASSVRTGYGYTF.

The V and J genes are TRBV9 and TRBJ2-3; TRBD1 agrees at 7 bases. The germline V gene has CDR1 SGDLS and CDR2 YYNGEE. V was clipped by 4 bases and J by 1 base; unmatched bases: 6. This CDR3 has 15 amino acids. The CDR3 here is CASSQDRLGTDTQYF. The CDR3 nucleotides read TGTGCCAGCAGCCAGGACAGGCTGGGCACAGATACGCAGTATTTT.

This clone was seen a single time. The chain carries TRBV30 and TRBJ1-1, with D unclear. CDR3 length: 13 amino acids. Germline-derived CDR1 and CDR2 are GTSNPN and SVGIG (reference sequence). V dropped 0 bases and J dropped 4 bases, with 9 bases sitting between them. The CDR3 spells CAWSVEGGTEAFF. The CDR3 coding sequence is TGTGCCTGGAGTGTAGAGGGTGGCACTGAAGCTTTCTTT.

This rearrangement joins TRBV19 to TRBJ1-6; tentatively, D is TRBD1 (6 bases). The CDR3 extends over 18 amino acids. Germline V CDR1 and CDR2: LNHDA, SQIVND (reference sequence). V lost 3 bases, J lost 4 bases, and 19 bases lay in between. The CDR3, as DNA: TGTGCCAGTAGTATCACCCTGACAGGTCGGGATTATAATTCACCCCTCCACTTT. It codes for CASSITLTGRDYNSPLHF.

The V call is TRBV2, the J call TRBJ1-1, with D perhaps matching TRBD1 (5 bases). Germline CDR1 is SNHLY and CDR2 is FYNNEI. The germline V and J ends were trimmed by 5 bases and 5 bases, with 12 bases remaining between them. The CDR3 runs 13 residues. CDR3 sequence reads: CASSPGRGTEAFF. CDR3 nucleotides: TGTGCCAGCAGTCCCGGGAGGGGAACTGAAGCTTTCTTT.

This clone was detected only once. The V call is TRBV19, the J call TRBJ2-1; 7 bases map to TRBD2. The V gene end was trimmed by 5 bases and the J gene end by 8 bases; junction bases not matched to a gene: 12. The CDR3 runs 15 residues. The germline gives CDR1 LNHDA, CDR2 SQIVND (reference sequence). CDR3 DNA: TGTGCCAGTAGTGAGGGGAGGGCCCGAAAGCATGAGCAGTTCTTC. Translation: CASSEGRARKHEQFF.

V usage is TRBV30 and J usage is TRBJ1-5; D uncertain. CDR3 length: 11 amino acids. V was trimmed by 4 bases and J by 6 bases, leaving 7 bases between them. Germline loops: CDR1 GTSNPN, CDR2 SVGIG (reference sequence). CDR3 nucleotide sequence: TGTGCCTGGACAGGCTTTCAGCCCCAGCATTTT. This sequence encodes CAWTGFQPQHF.

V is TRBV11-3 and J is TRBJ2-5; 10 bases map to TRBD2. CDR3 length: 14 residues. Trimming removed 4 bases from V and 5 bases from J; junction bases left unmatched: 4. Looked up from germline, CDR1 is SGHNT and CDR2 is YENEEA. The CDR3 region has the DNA TGTGCCAGCAGCTCCACTAGCGGGATCGAGACCCAGTACTTC. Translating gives CASSSTSGIETQYF. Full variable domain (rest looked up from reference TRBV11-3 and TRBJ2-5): EAGVVQSPRYKIIEKKQPVAFWCNPISGHNTLYWYLQNLGQGPELLIRYENEEAVDDSQLPKDRFSAERLKGVDSTLKIQPAELGDSAVYLCASSSTSGIETQYFGPGTRLLVL.